The source of this T cell receptor beta chain is a study of human versus mouse CDR3 diversity and MHC coevolution. Produced via immunoSEQ multiplex PCR; TCRdb's table is partial and in-frame only. Of tens of thousands of clones listed, roughly 90% are singletons. In its sample, this clone was seen a few times. The germline gives CDR1 LNHDA, CDR2 SQIVND (reference sequence). The CDR3 consists of 14 residues. With 3 bases removed from V and 4 bases from J, the gap between germline ends came to 10 bases. Sample: naive CD4+ T cells from blood. As for subset: CD45RO-negative CD62L-positive naive CD4 T cells. The sequence derives from a person aged 25-75 years in good health. The chain has TRBV19 and TRBJ1-5; no definite D call. CDR3 protein: CASSMMSGNQPQHF. The CDR3 DNA sequence: TGTGCCAGTAGTATGATGAGCGGAAATCAGCCCCAGCATTTT.